The source of this TCR beta chain is a study of T-cell reconstitution after alpha-beta-depleted transplantation in children. Study-wide results and caveats: Alpha-beta T cells about two months after transplant reportedly derived from several hundred expanded graft clones. One year post-transplant, T-cell counts and diversity were largely derived from T cells produced anew.

This clonotype was counted at least ten times. Its antigen is currently unknown. Per germline, CDR1 MDHEN and CDR2 SYDVKM. Trimming took 4 bases from V and 5 from J, leaving 18 bases between them. The CDR3 is made up of 16 amino acids. Using unique molecular identifiers, the investigators prepared the TCRbeta library. TCRdb ran MiXCR on the PCR reads and lists one entry per CDR3 protein. The sample lists hundreds of thousands of distinct CDR3 sequences; about an eighth were seen once. The sequence was collected from a male patient younger than 18 who had a stem cell transplant for acute myeloid leukemia, so the T cells may come from the graft donor. The rearrangement links TRBV28 to TRBJ2-1, with TRBD1 as a possible D gene (5 bases). Sequenced here: PBMCs, mostly from graft donor cells, sampled 360 days after TCRalphabeta/CD19-depleted stem cell transplant. This CDR3 reads CASSSSSRGRDNEQFF. DNA for the CDR3: TGTGCCAGCAGTTCCTCGAGTAGGGGCCGTGACAATGAGCAGTTCTTC.